This TCR beta chain was sequenced in a study of cytomegalovirus exposure and HLA in healthy donors. Study summary: It was reported in a later analysis that the 90 to 150 validation repertoires used the same platform as the roughly 640 first-cohort repertoires.

The table came from immunoSEQ multiplex PCR; TCRdb's copy has only in-frame clones and leaves some out. The sample holds 99,000 or so clones, roughly 86% seen once. Germline V gene sequence: CDR1 SGDLS, CDR2 YYNGEE. With 1 base clipped from V and 8 bases from J, the junction kept 10 bases outside the gene matches. The CDR3 has 16 residues. The donors were members of the roughly 120-subject validation cohort (separate from the 666-subject first cohort). V is TRBV9 and J is TRBJ2-1, with 9 bases aligning to TRBD2. This clonotype was obtained from a woman in her late teens or twenties in good health and CMV-seropositive. The sample comprised PBMCs. CDR3 sequence reads: CASSVRAGGPEDEQFF. CDR3 in DNA: TGTGCCAGCAGCGTAAGGGCGGGAGGGCCGGAGGATGAGCAGTTCTTC.